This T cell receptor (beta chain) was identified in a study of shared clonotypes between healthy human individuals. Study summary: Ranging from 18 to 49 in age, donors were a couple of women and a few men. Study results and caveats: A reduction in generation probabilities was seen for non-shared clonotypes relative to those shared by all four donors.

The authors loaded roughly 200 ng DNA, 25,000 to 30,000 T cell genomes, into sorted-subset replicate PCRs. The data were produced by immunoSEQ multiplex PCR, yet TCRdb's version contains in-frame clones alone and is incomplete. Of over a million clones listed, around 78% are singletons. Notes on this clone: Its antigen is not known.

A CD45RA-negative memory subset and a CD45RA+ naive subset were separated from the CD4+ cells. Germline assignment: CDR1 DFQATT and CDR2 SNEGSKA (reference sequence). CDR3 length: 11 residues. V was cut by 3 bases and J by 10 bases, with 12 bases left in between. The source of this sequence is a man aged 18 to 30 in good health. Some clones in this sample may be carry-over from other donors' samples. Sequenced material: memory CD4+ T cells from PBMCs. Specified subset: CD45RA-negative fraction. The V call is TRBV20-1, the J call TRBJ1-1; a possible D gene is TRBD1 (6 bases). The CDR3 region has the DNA TGCAGTGCTAGTGGACAGCTTGTAGCTTTCTTT. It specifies CSASGQLVAFF.